This TCR beta chain originates from a study of molecular identifiers for immune sequencing clone quantification. Findings and limits, study-wide: The share of molecules held by clones above 20 RNA copies was over 98% in effector cells and under 1% in naive cells.

TCRdb re-analysed the PCR reads in MiXCR, keeping a single row per CDR3 protein. The sample includes hundreds of thousands of distinct CDR3 sequences, about 25% seen only once; the top ten take 0.78%. This clonotype showed up many times. No antigen is known for it. Investigators produced naive CD8 libraries from 20,000 to 1,000,000 sorted cells, drawing on 10%, 30% or 50% RNA. Trimming took 3 bases from V and 0 from J, leaving 10 bases between them. There are 15 residues in the CDR3. This clonotype was obtained from a human donor in good health. Some libraries in this study had Jurkat cell RNA spiked in. V and J are TRBV12-3 or TRBV12-4 and TRBJ2-3, with D perhaps being TRBD1 or TRBD2 (5 bases each). Sequencing was carried out using naive CD8+ T cells from blood, with Jurkat cell RNA spiked in. As for subset: FACS-sorted CD8+CD4-CCR7+CD45RA+ naive T cells. The CDR3 sequence is CASSFEGSSTDTQYF. CDR3 sequence (DNA): TGTGCCAGCAGTTTCGAGGGGTCAAGCACAGATACGCAGTATTTT.